This paragraph reports one T cell receptor beta chain. Its antigen remains unknown. The data were taken from a study of cytomegalovirus exposure and HLA in healthy donors. Regarding the study as a whole: Later analysis revealed greater clonal expansion in HLA-associated TCR beta chains than in equally common others. About 87% or about 30% of the time was how often most TCR beta V segments were productive, according to an earlier analysis. It was only CMV serostatus that was available as immune exposure information.

CDR3 length: 15 amino acids. The V segment lost 6 bases and the J segment 5 bases; nucleotides outside the gene matches: 11. Germline lookup yields CDR1 MRHNA and CDR2 SNTAGT. PCR used 60 Vbeta primers and 13 Jbeta primers. Per the original data handling: Counted up in a later analysis, unique TCR beta chains came to roughly 80 million, with around 12 million shared. The assay was immunoSEQ multiplex PCR, and TCRdb's table has in-frame clones only and misses some. The DNA was the basis for D and trimming; V, J and clone size are from that table. The data show about 64,000 clones, roughly 80% seen once.

The chain recombines TRBV6-4 with TRBJ1-1; 8 bases are shared with TRBD1. This TCR was sampled from a male donor in good health and CMV-seropositive. Sample: PBMCs. Here the CDR3 DNA reads TGTGCCAGCAGCGTTGAAACAGGGGGTTATACTGAAGCTTTCTTT. Its protein product is CASSVETGGYTEAFF.